The 2 T cell receptor beta chains below were found in one sample sequenced in a study of human T cells and chemical hapten exposure. Specified time point: patch test 1, 2 weeks after DPC sensitization. Treatment indicated: therapeutic diphenylcyclopropenone sensitization with weekly scalp DPC. One entry per CDR3 protein, called by TCRdb with MiXCR from the RACE reads. Here the sample spans about 49,000 distinct CDR3 sequences, 8% to 9.5% being singletons. The material sequenced was whole blood, taken in connection with sensitization to the hapten diphenylcyclopropenone (DPC). All receptors derive from a woman aged 50 to 60 with alopecia areata. Some clones in this sample may be carry-over from other donors' samples.

This sequence joins TRBV6-6 and TRBJ2-1; TRBD2 matches at 15 bases. The germline V gene has CDR1 MNHNY and CDR2 SVGAGI (reference sequence). Trimming took 4 bases from V and 3 from J; bases not matched to a gene: 4. The CDR3 is 17 residues long. The CDR3 sequence: CASSWTSGRAGYNEQFF. As DNA, the CDR3 is TGTGCCAGCAGTTGGACTAGCGGGAGGGCTGGCTACAATGAGCAGTTCTTC.

This clonotype was detected a few times. The V and J genes are TRBV2 and TRBJ2-5, with a possible D match to TRBD2 (6 bases). Germline-derived CDR1 and CDR2 are SNHLY and FYNNEI. V was cut by 7 bases and J by 5 bases, with 11 bases left in between. The CDR3 is made up of 12 amino acids. The CDR3 loop reads CASKGRGETQYF. In nucleotides, the CDR3 is TGTGCCAGCAAGGGTCGGGGGGAGACCCAGTACTTC.